This TCR beta chain derives from a study of blood T cells in healthy people across ages. Trimming took 5 bases from V and 7 from J, leaving 20 bases between them. The CDR3 consists of 15 residues. Germline V CDR1 and CDR2: MNHEY, SVGAGI. Points on this clonotype: Its antigen is undetermined.

A second roughly 6 to 11 cycle PCR used barcoded and J-beta primers. TCRdb re-called the 5' RACE reads with MiXCR, one entry per CDR3 protein. The sample has roughly 1,700,000 distinct CDR3 sequences; about 28% are singletons. The study, taken as a whole, reports: Unknown CMV status may confound age-related changes in expanded clones. There was a strong correlation between TCR beta diversity and naive T cell percentage.

This chain uses TRBV6-5 with TRBJ1-2, with D perhaps TRBD1 (6 bases). This sequence originates from a woman aged 25 to 39 in good health. The source material was blood. The CDR3 DNA sequence: TGTGCCAGCAGTCTACTTCCGGACAGCCGCGGTGGCTACACCTTC. Encoded protein: CASSLLPDSRGGYTF.